Listed below are T cell receptor beta chains from one sample, sequenced in a study of post-analysis software for immune sequencing data. TCRdb called the PCR reads again in MiXCR, with one record for every CDR3 protein. The table has over 300,000 distinct CDR3 sequences, around 37% seen once; the top ten hold roughly 12%. Sequencing was done on a sample of blood. These TCRs come from a girl aged 10 to 17 with multiple sclerosis. The CDR3 runs from the conserved cysteine through the conserved F or W. D genes are given only for firm matches. Size values are once, few and many counts, or a class for expanded clones, and some rows have none.

>TRBV5-1|-|TRBJ2-1|-
CASSLVALKSYNEQFF
TGCGCCAGCAGCTTGGTTGCCCTAAAATCCTACAATGAGCAGTTCTTC
>TRBV12-3/TRBV12-4|TRBD1|TRBJ1-5|few
CASTDGRDRGQPQHF
TGTGCCAGCACCGACGGCAGGGACAGGGGTCAGCCCCAGCATTTT
>TRBV7-7|-|TRBJ2-1|-
CASSSYSQETQFF
TGTGCTAGCAGCTCATACAGTCAAGAGACCCAGTTCTTC
>TRBV5-1|-|TRBJ1-1|-
CASSLDSGTEAFF
TGCGCCAGCAGCTTGGACTCAGGGACTGAAGCTTTCTTT
>TRBV7-2|TRBD2|TRBJ2-7|many
CASSPERGPPYEQYF
TGTGCCAGCAGCCCAGAGCGGGGGCCTCCCTACGAGCAGTACTTC
>TRBV6-2/TRBV6-3|-|TRBJ1-4|few
CASSSWVDATNEKLFF
TGTGCCAGCAGTTCCTGGGTAGATGCAACTAATGAAAAACTGTTTTTT
>TRBV7-2|TRBD2|TRBJ2-1|-
CASSFGGGAGEQFF
TGTGCCAGCAGCTTCGGCGGGGGGGCAGGTGAGCAGTTCTTC
>TRBV12-3/TRBV12-4|TRBD1|TRBJ2-2|-
CASSLDRGLTGERFF
TGTGCCAGCAGTTTAGATAGGGGGCTCACCGGGGAGCGGTTTTTT
>TRBV27|-|TRBJ1-6|few
CASSAPFDNSPLHF
TGTGCCAGCAGTGCTCCTTTCGACAATTCACCCCTCCACTTT
>TRBV5-1|TRBD2|TRBJ2-1|-
CAGSFLTSGADNEQFF
TGCGCCGGCAGCTTCCTGACTAGCGGGGCTGACAATGAGCAGTTCTTC
>TRBV4-1|-|TRBJ2-7|many
CASSHRPLESSYEQYF
TGCGCCAGCAGCCACCGCCCACTAGAAAGCTCCTACGAGCAGTACTTC
>TRBV30|-|TRBJ1-5|-
CAWSAGNQPQHF
TGTGCCTGGAGTGCGGGGAATCAGCCCCAGCATTTT
>TRBV20-1|TRBD1|TRBJ1-1|few
CSASRTGRTEAFF
TGCAGTGCTAGCCGGACAGGGCGCACTGAAGCTTTCTTT
>TRBV12-3/TRBV12-4|-|TRBJ1-6|-
CASSFQPLQGSPLHF
TGTGCCAGCAGTTTTCAGCCCCTTCAGGGTTCACCCCTCCACTTT
>TRBV21-1|-|TRBJ2-7|-
CASSKEQDRDEQYF
TGTGCCAGCAGCAAAGAGCAGGATAGGGACGAGCAGTACTTC
>TRBV20-1|-|TRBJ2-5|few
CSARDRSSVRETQYF
TGCAGTGCTAGAGATAGGTCTAGCGTGAGGGAGACCCAGTACTTC
>TRBV7-9|-|TRBJ1-2|-
CASSLGIRQGDGDNYGYAF
TGTGCCAGCAGCTTAGGGATCCGGCAGGGTGATGGGGACAACTATGGCTACGCCTTC
>TRBV27|-|TRBJ2-2|few
CASSLTTNTGELFF
TGTGCCAGCAGTTTAACCACGAACACCGGGGAGCTGTTTTTT
>TRBV7-2|-|TRBJ2-7|-
CASSRVGTGAYEQYF
TGTGCCAGCAGCCGAGTGGGGACCGGGGCCTACGAGCAGTACTTC
>TRBV20-1|TRBD2|TRBJ2-3|few
CSARVPGLAVMTDTQYF
TGCAGTGCTAGGGTCCCCGGACTAGCGGTGATGACAGATACGCAGTATTTT
>TRBV6-6|-|TRBJ1-5|-
CASSYSMEGNQPQHF
TGTGCCAGCAGTTACTCGATGGAAGGTAATCAGCCCCAGCATTTT
>TRBV5-1|-|TRBJ2-2|-
CASSLQAATGELFF
TGCGCCAGCAGCTTACAGGCTGCGACCGGGGAGCTGTTTTTT